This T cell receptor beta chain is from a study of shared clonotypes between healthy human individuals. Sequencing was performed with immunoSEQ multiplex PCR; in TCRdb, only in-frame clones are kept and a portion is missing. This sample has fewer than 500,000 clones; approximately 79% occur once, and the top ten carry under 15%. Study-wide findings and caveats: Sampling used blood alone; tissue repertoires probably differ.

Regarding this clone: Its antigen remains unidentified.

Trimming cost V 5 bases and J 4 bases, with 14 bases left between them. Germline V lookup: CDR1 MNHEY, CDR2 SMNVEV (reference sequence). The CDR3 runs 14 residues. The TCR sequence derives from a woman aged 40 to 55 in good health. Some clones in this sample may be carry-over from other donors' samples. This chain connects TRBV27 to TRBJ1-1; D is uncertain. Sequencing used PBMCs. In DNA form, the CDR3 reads TGTGCCAGCAGTCCCAACAGCTTCCCCACTGAAGCTTTCTTT. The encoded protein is CASSPNSFPTEAFF.